The present entry profiles one TCR beta chain with its context. The sample is drawn from a study of blood T cell repertoires in COVID-19. The data were produced by immunoSEQ multiplex PCR, yet TCRdb's version contains in-frame clones alone and is incomplete. The sample has 250,000 or so clones; 86% are singletons. Sequenced sample: peripheral blood. The TCR comes from a man aged 25 to 40 with active or convalescent COVID-19.

CDR3 sequence reads: CASSLSAGSHYNEQFF. In DNA form, the CDR3 reads TGTGCCAGCAGTTTATCGGCGGGATCCCACTACAATGAGCAGTTCTTC. V gene TRBV27 combines with J gene TRBJ2-1; weak D call: TRBD2 (6 bases). With 0 bases removed from V and 3 bases from J, the gap between germline ends came to 12 bases. Germline CDR1 reads MNHEY; CDR2 reads SMNVEV (reference sequence). The CDR3 length is 16 residues.